A single sample is the source of the 9 T cell receptor beta chains below, sequenced in a study of cytomegalovirus exposure and HLA in healthy donors. Using immunoSEQ multiplex PCR, the repertoire was profiled, and TCRdb retains in-frame clones only, with some absent. This sample has about 110,000 clones, with 88% found just once. Sequencing used PBMCs. Receptors were obtained from a young woman in good health and CMV-seropositive.

The chain combines TRBV9 with TRBJ2-3; D might be TRBD1 (5 bases). V dropped 0 bases and J dropped 1 base, with 6 bases sitting between them. The CDR3 contains 14 residues. The germline V gene encodes CDR1 SGDLS and CDR2 YYNGEE. The CDR3 nucleotides read TGTGCCAGCAGCGTAGCAGGGTGCACAGATACGCAGTATTTT. It yields the protein CASSVAGCTDTQYF. The complete variable domain, with remaining parts taken from reference TRBV9 and TRBJ2-3, reads DSGVTQTPKHLITATGQRVTLRCSPRSGDLSVYWYQQSLDQGLQFLIQYYNGEERAKGNILERFSAQQFPDLHSELNLSSLELGDSALYFCASSVAGCTDTQYFGPGTRLTVL.

This clone turned up a few times. This sample also contains other DNA sequences that code for the same CDR3. CDR3 protein: CASSDSTGGGYTF. CDR3 coding DNA: TGTGCCAGCAGTGACTCGACAGGGGGTGGCTACACCTTC. The rearrangement links TRBV6-4 to TRBJ1-2; TRBD1 matches 9 bases. The CDR3 is 13 residues long. The germline V gene encodes CDR1 MRHNA and CDR2 SNTAGT. The junction had 0 bases not matched to a gene; V was cut back by 0 bases and J by 7 bases.

The V gene is TRBV4-1, the J gene TRBJ2-3; TRBD2 agrees at 8 bases. This CDR3 has 16 residues. Losses at the gene ends were 1 base for V and 4 bases for J; bases not matched to a gene: 7. Germline V lookup: CDR1 MGHRA, CDR2 YSYEKL. CDR3 bases: TGCGCCAGCAGCCAAGGGACTAGCTGGATTCCAGATACGCAGTATTTT. It codes for CASSQGTSWIPDTQYF.

The gene calls are TRBV27 and TRBJ2-3, with no clear D. Germline V CDR1 and CDR2: MNHEY, SMNVEV (reference sequence). V gave up 4 bases and J gave up 11 bases, with 10 bases separating them. CDR3 length equals 11 residues. This chain's CDR3 is CASSSPGLQYF. CDR3 nucleotide sequence: TGTGCCAGCAGTTCCCCAGGCTTGCAGTATTTT.

Concerning this clone itself: One end of the junction does not line up with germline, which may come from a read error. This chain connects TRBV2 to TRBJ2-1; D possibly corresponds to TRBD1 (6 bases). Germline V gene lookup returns CDR1 SNHLY and CDR2 FYNNEI. The CDR3 consists of 12 residues. This CDR3 reads CASSEEVGRGVF. For the CDR3, the DNA is TGTGCCAGCAGTGAAGAGGTCGGCAGGGGAGTCTTC.

V usage is TRBV27 and J usage is TRBJ2-2; a possible D gene is TRBD2 (6 bases). This CDR3 spans 16 amino acids. The germline V gene encodes CDR1 MNHEY and CDR2 SMNVEV (reference sequence). Trimming left V 6 bases short and J 1 base short, with 15 bases between. In nucleotides, the CDR3 is TGTGCCAGCAGGGTTGGCGGGGCGTTGAACACCGGGGAGCTGTTTTTT. This translates into CASRVGGALNTGELFF.

V is TRBV5-6 and J is TRBJ2-7; TRBD2 is a possible D gene (5 bases). The V and J ends lost 4 bases and 3 bases respectively, with 11 bases between them. This CDR3 has 13 residues. Germline V gene lookup returns CDR1 SGHDT and CDR2 YYEEEE. The CDR3 sequence: CASSPRGLYEQYV. CDR3 nucleotide sequence: TGTGCCAGCAGCCCAAGAGGGCTCTACGAGCAGTACGTC.

This chain uses TRBV2 with TRBJ2-7; 14 bases map to TRBD2. V dropped 7 bases and J dropped 9; count of bases not matched to a gene: 14. This CDR3 spans 16 amino acids. Germline CDR1 reads SNHLY; CDR2 reads FYNNEI. This CDR3 reads CASTPSRTSGGPGQYF. The CDR3 region has the DNA TGTGCCAGCACACCTAGTAGGACTAGCGGGGGGCCTGGGCAGTACTTC.

This clone occurred a few times. This sequence joins TRBV19 and TRBJ1-5, with a weak D call TRBD1 (6 bases). Trimming removed 5 bases at V and 0 bases at J, with 8 bases between. The CDR3 loop spans 14 amino acids. CDR1 and CDR2 (germline): LNHDA, SQIVND (reference sequence). The CDR3 region is CASSPRGSNQPQHF. CDR3 coding DNA: TGTGCCAGTAGTCCCAGGGGTAGCAATCAGCCCCAGCATTTT.